The 12 T cell receptor beta chains below come from one sample, sequenced in a study of T cells in women clearing cervical HPV infection. Produced via immunoSEQ multiplex PCR; TCRdb's table is partial and in-frame only. The sample's table shows 25,000 to 35,000 clones. Sequencing was performed on blood buffy coat. The receptor source for this set is a woman aged 18-69 years with a cervical HPV16 infection that either progressed to CIN3+ or cleared (not recorded which).

Regarding this clone: Coverage ceases 3 residues before the CDR3 finishes, and the germline J gene fills in the end. The chain links TRBV19 to TRBJ2-7; possibly TRBD1 for D (7 bases). The CDR3 loop spans 15 amino acids. Germline CDR1 and CDR2: LNHDA and SQIVND (reference sequence). The ends were cut back, 3 bases at V and 0 bases at J, with 12 bases in the middle. CDR3 loop: CASSIAGGSSYEQYF. The DNA read from the CDR3 is TGTGCCAGTAGTATCGCAGGGGGGAGCTCCTACGAG.

As concerns this clone: The read terminates 3 residues before the CDR3 end, so the remaining end is supplied by the germline J gene. V and J are TRBV20-1 and TRBJ1-6, with 8 bases aligning to TRBD1. Germline V gene lookup returns CDR1 DFQATT and CDR2 SNEGSKA (reference sequence). This CDR3 comprises 17 residues. V shed 0 bases and J 10 bases; nucleotides not matched to a gene: 14. CDR3 sequence: CSARDPSQGAIQSPLHF. The covered CDR3 bases are TGCAGTGCTAGAGACCCCAGCCAGGGGGCAATCCAATCACCC.

In regard to this clone: The CDR3 end lies 3 residues beyond the end of the read and is filled in from the germline J gene. The chain links TRBV20-1 to TRBJ2-7; D call uncertain. Germline loops: CDR1 DFQATT, CDR2 SNEGSKA (reference sequence). CDR3 length: 16 residues. The ends were cut back, 2 bases at V and 2 bases at J, with 19 bases in the middle. The CDR3 spells CSARTPQYRATYEQYF. The part of the CDR3 DNA that was read is TGCAGTGCTAGAACCCCCCAATACCGCGCCACCTACGAG.

Notes on this clone: The sequence runs out 3 residues before the end of the CDR3; the remainder is reconstructed from the germline J gene. The chain links TRBV5-1 to TRBJ2-5; possibly TRBD2 for D (6 bases). Germline values: CDR1 SGHRS, CDR2 YFSETQ. V gave up 0 bases and J gave up 2 bases, with 17 bases separating them. The CDR3 spans 17 residues. The CDR3: CASSLGQAGGLQETQYF. The DNA read from the CDR3 is TGCGCCAGCAGCTTGGGCCAAGCGGGCGGGTTACAAGAGACC.

About this clone itself: The DNA ends 3 residues before the CDR3 does, and the rest of the CDR3 is filled in from the germline J gene. This rearrangement joins TRBV28 to TRBJ2-5, with a weak D call TRBD1 (6 bases). There are 13 residues in the CDR3. CDR1 and CDR2 (germline): MDHEN, SYDVKM. V gave up 6 bases and J gave up 5 bases, with 13 bases separating them. CDR3 residues: CASRATGRETQYF. CDR3 DNA (partial): TGTGCCAGCAGAGCCACAGGGCGGGAGACC.

Comments on this clone: With the read ending 3 residues before the CDR3 end, the germline J gene is used to fill in that end. The chain uses TRBV6-1 and TRBJ2-1, with a weak D call TRBD1 (6 bases). V lost 2 bases and J lost 2, with 10 bases in between. The CDR3 loop spans 15 amino acids. Germline lookup yields CDR1 MNHNS and CDR2 SASEGT. The CDR3 sequence is CASSEIKGAYNEQFF. The sequenced CDR3 bases are TGTGCCAGCAGTGAAATTAAGGGGGCCTACAATGAG.

Turning to this clone: The observed sequence ends 3 residues before the CDR3 terminus, with the missing tail filled in from the germline J gene. The chain couples TRBV20-1 to TRBJ2-1; 8 bases map to TRBD2. Trimming removed 1 base from V and 0 bases from J; junction bases left unmatched: 14. The germline CDR1 and CDR2 sequences are DFQATT and SNEGSKA (reference sequence). This CDR3 is 19 amino acids long. The part of the CDR3 DNA that was read is TGCAGTGCTAGAGGGGCGGGAGGACGACTCATCTACTCCTACAATGAG. Amino acids: CSARGAGGRLIYSYNE. The full-length CDR3 reads as CSARGAGGRLIYSYNEQFF.

A remark on this clone: The CDR3 is cut off 3 residues early in the read; its end comes from the germline J gene. V and J are TRBV30 and TRBJ1-4; 7 nucleotides align to TRBD1. The CDR3 length is 14 residues. Germline-derived CDR1 and CDR2 are GTSNPN and SVGIG (reference sequence). CDR3 amino acids: CAWRGRGRGKELFF. The CDR3 DNA, read in part, is TGTGCCTGGAGGGGGAGGGGGCGCGGTAAGGAA.

A remark on this clone: The CDR3 end lies 3 residues beyond the end of the read and is filled in from the germline J gene. The chain combines TRBV20-1 with TRBJ1-1; tentative D call: TRBD1 (5 bases). Germline-derived CDR1 and CDR2 are DFQATT and SNEGSKA (reference sequence). The CDR3 extends over 12 amino acids. CDR3 sequence reads: CSARDHQGGAFF. The covered CDR3 bases are TGCAGTGCTAGAGATCACCAGGGCGGA.

As concerns this clone: The read terminates 3 residues ahead of where the CDR3 ends, so the germline J gene completes it. The V call is TRBV7-3, the J call TRBJ2-1; 11 bases align to TRBD1. V shed 2 bases and J 6 bases; nucleotides not matched to a gene: 0. The CDR3 length is 14 residues. Germline V lookup: CDR1 SGHTA, CDR2 FQGTGA. The CDR3 DNA, read in part, is TGTGCCAGCAGCTTAGGGACAGGGGGCAATGAG. Residues: CASSLGTGGNE. The full CDR3 protein reads CASSLGTGGNEQFF.

Concerning this clone: The read halts 3 residues ahead of the CDR3 end, with the missing end drawn from the germline J gene. The V gene is TRBV6-2 or TRBV6-3, the J gene TRBJ2-1; TRBD1 aligns across 7 bases. The CDR3 loop spans 14 amino acids. The V segment lost 6 bases and the J segment 1 base; nucleotides outside the gene matches: 3. Germline V lookup: CDR1 MNHEY, CDR2 SVGEGT. The CDR3 DNA, read in part, is TGTGCCAGCAGGGGCAGGGGGTCCTACAATGAG. Residues: CASRGRGSYNE. In full, the CDR3 reads CASRGRGSYNEQFF.

As regards this clone: The CDR3 end is not reached by the read, which stops 3 residues before it; the germline J gene fills it in. The V call is TRBV6-2 or TRBV6-3, the J call TRBJ2-1; D is perhaps TRBD1 (6 bases). Looked up from germline, CDR1 is MNHEY and CDR2 is SVGEGT. Trimming took off 0 bases at V and 5 bases at J, with 8 bases between the two ends. The CDR3 loop spans 14 amino acids. The sequenced CDR3 bases are TGTGCCAGCAGTTACTCCAGGGGTAACAATGAG. Protein product: CASSYSRGNNE. The CDR3 reads in full as CASSYSRGNNEQFF.